This passage covers 24 T cell receptor beta chains from one sample sequenced in a study of memory CD4+ T cells and cytomegalovirus serostatus. Single viable CD3+CD4+CD8-CD45RO+ cells were sorted as the memory CD4+ T cells. The assay was immunoSEQ multiplex PCR, and TCRdb's table has in-frame clones only and misses some. Of 27,000 or so clones detected, around 75% appear once; the ten largest clones hold around 0.68%. The sample consisted of memory CD4+ T cells from blood. These receptors originate from an adult in good health and CMV-seronegative.

The chain uses TRBV11-2 and TRBJ2-7; 8 nucleotides line up with TRBD2. The germline CDR1 and CDR2 sequences are SGHAT and FQNNGV. This CDR3 has 15 residues. V gave up 1 base and J gave up 3 bases; unmatched junction bases: 5. CDR3 nucleotide sequence: TGTGCCAGCAGCTTAGCAGGGACTAGTATCTACGAGCAGTACTTC. It codes for CASSLAGTSIYEQYF.

This sequence joins TRBV5-6 and TRBJ1-1; D not resolved. CDR1 and CDR2 from the germline V gene are SGHDT and YYEEEE. Trimming removed 0 bases from V and 1 base from J, with 7 bases in between. CDR3 size: 14 residues. CDR3 amino acids: CASSLASANTEAFF. In nucleotides, the CDR3 is TGTGCCAGCAGCTTGGCCAGCGCGAACACTGAAGCTTTCTTT.

This clone was counted between two and nine times. The rearrangement joins TRBV2 to TRBJ1-1; D is uncertain. Per the germline V gene, CDR1 is SNHLY and CDR2 is FYNNEI. Trimming pared 5 bases from V and 8 bases from J, leaving 9 bases between. The CDR3 length is 11 residues. CDR3 DNA: TGTGCCAGCAGTAAGACAAGAGAAGCTTTCTTT. Its translation: CASSKTREAFF. The whole variable domain, filled in from reference TRBV2 and TRBJ1-1, reads EPEVTQTPSHQVTQMGQEVILRCVPISNHLYFYWYRQILGQKVEFLVSFYNNEISEKSEIFDDQFSVERPDGSNFTLKIRSTKLEDSAMYFCASSKTREAFFGQGTRLTVV.

The chain employs TRBV7-6 and TRBJ2-5, with 9 bases aligning to TRBD1. Germline V gene sequence: CDR1 SGHVS, CDR2 FNYEAQ. The CDR3 extends over 16 amino acids. V shed 5 bases and J 4 bases; nucleotides not matched to a gene: 11. The DNA for the CDR3 is TGTGCCAGCAGCGCCGCCCCCGGGACAGGGTCAGAGACCCAGTACTTC. Protein product: CASSAAPGTGSETQYF.

This chain connects TRBV11-3 to TRBJ2-2, with TRBD1 identical over 8 bases. The CDR3 length is 15 residues. Trimming cost V 5 bases and J 3 bases; bases outside gene matches: 5. Germline assignment: CDR1 SGHNT and CDR2 YENEEA. CDR3 loop: CASSMRQGYTGELFF. The CDR3 DNA reads as TGTGCCAGCAGCATGCGACAGGGGTACACCGGGGAGCTGTTTTTT.

J is TRBJ1-2 and V is TRBV18; a possible D gene is TRBD1 (6 bases). Trimming pared 4 bases from V and 4 bases from J, leaving 13 bases between. The V gene's germline CDR1 is KGHSH and CDR2 LQKENI. The CDR3 is 14 amino acids. The CDR3 region has the DNA TGTGCCAGCTCACGCGGACAGCCTAGCTATGGCTACACCTTC. Translation: CASSRGQPSYGYTF.

This clone came up a few times. At the DNA level, this CDR3 is encoded by other sequences in the same sample as well. The chain links TRBV6-5 to TRBJ1-5; tentative D call: TRBD1 (6 bases). The CDR3 is made up of 13 amino acids. The V gene's germline CDR1 is MNHEY and CDR2 SVGAGI. Trimming cost V 6 bases and J 4 bases, with 10 bases left between them. Here the CDR3 reads CASSGQQNQPQHF. The DNA of the CDR3 is TGTGCCAGCAGCGGACAGCAGAATCAGCCCCAGCATTTT.

The V call is TRBV5-6, the J call TRBJ2-1; 14 positions agree with TRBD2. V was clipped by 3 bases and J by 10 bases; unmatched bases: 6. The germline V gene has CDR1 SGHDT and CDR2 YYEEEE. The CDR3 sequence is 15 residues long. The DNA for the CDR3 is TGTGCCAGCAGCTGGGGACTAGCGGGGGCTAGGGAGCAGTTCTTC. Amino acid sequence: CASSWGLAGAREQFF. The complete variable domain, with remaining parts taken from reference TRBV5-6 and TRBJ2-1, reads DAGVTQSPTHLIKTRGQQVTLRCSPKSGHDTVSWYQQALGQGPQFIFQYYEEEERQRGNFPDRFSGHQFPNYSSELNVNALLLGDSALYLCASSWGLAGAREQFFGPGTRLTVL.

Only a few counts were recorded for this clone. The rearrangement links TRBV2 to TRBJ2-5; maybe TRBD1 (6 bases). This CDR3 is built from 13 residues. Germline CDR1 is SNHLY and CDR2 is FYNNEI. The V gene lost 7 bases and the J gene lost 7 bases, with 16 bases spanning the gap. Here the CDR3 DNA reads TGTGCCAGCAATTCAGGGGAGTCGTGGACCCAGTACTTC. It codes for CASNSGESWTQYF.

This chain uses TRBV5-4 with TRBJ1-6; D is ambiguous. This CDR3 region has 14 residues. Germline lookup yields CDR1 SGHNT and CDR2 YYREEE (reference sequence). V dropped 0 bases and J dropped 7 bases, with 8 bases sitting between them. The CDR3 reads CASSLALENSPLHF. In DNA, the CDR3 is TGTGCCAGCAGCTTGGCACTGGAGAATTCACCCCTCCACTTT.

The chain recombines TRBV9 with TRBJ1-2, with 9 positions matching TRBD1. V gave up 3 bases and J gave up 2 bases; unmatched junction bases: 5. The CDR3 sequence is 15 residues long. The germline V gene encodes CDR1 SGDLS and CDR2 YYNGEE. CDR3 DNA sequence: TGTGCCAGCAGCGGCCCCGGACAGGGGAACTATGGCTACACCTTC. Translating it yields CASSGPGQGNYGYTF.

The chain is built from TRBV28 and TRBJ2-2; 7 bases line up with TRBD2. This CDR3 comprises 16 residues. Germline values: CDR1 MDHEN, CDR2 SYDVKM. The V segment lost 3 bases and the J segment 7 bases; nucleotides outside the gene matches: 11. The CDR3 DNA sequence: TGTGCCAGCAGTTTTGCCGGGGGGATGGGTAGCGGGGAGCTGTTTTTT. It codes for CASSFAGGMGSGELFF.

This chain joins TRBV4-3 and TRBJ2-7; D not certain. Trimming took 0 bases from V and 2 from J, leaving 11 bases between them. Germline values: CDR1 LGHNA, CDR2 YSLEER. The CDR3 sequence is 15 residues long. CDR3 region: CASSQEMRSAYEQYF. In nucleotides, the CDR3 is TGCGCCAGCAGCCAAGAAATGCGTTCCGCCTACGAGCAGTACTTC.

The rearrangement links TRBV2 to TRBJ1-3, with TRBD1 matching over 10 bases. J lost 8 bases, V lost 5 bases, and 6 bases had no gene match. The CDR3 loop spans 14 amino acids. Germline V lookup: CDR1 SNHLY, CDR2 FYNNEI. The CDR3 region is CASSLDRGRDTIYF. In nucleotides, the CDR3 is TGTGCCAGCAGTCTTGACAGGGGGCGAGACACCATATATTTT.

This rearrangement joins TRBV19 to TRBJ1-5; TRBD1 matches 8 bases. The ends lost 5 bases at V and 0 bases at J; junction bases unmatched: 9. Germline V gives CDR1 LNHDA, CDR2 SQIVND (reference sequence). This CDR3 region has 17 residues. CDR3 amino acids: CASSVGQGRDSNQPQHF. In nucleotides, the CDR3 is TGTGCCAGTAGTGTCGGACAGGGAAGAGATAGCAATCAGCCCCAGCATTTT.

The chain uses TRBV7-2 and TRBJ2-7, with TRBD2 matching 11 bases. Losses at the gene ends were 3 bases for V and 6 bases for J; bases not matched to a gene: 7. Germline V gene data show CDR1 as SGHTA and CDR2 as FQGNSA. This CDR3 has 15 amino acids. This chain's CDR3 is CASSLDLAGGGEQYF. The CDR3 nucleotides are TGTGCCAGCAGCTTGGATCTAGCGGGGGGAGGCGAGCAGTACTTC.

V is TRBV7-8 and J is TRBJ1-4; TRBD1 matches at 7 bases. V lost 3 bases to trimming and J lost 5 bases; unmatched junction nucleotides: 3. Per germline, CDR1 SGHVS and CDR2 FQNEAQ. This CDR3 region has 14 residues. The CDR3 protein is CASSLTGSNEKLFF. The CDR3 DNA sequence: TGTGCCAGCAGCTTGACAGGGTCCAATGAAAAACTGTTTTTT.

The chain links TRBV10-2 to TRBJ1-4, with TRBD1 matching 7 bases. The CDR3 is made up of 19 amino acids. The V and J ends lost 6 bases and 4 bases, in that order; junction bases with no gene match: 20. Germline CDR1 WSHSY, CDR2 SAAADI. Written as DNA, the CDR3 is TGCGCCAGCAGGCCCCAGGAGGGGGCTTCTCCCGGTGATAATGAAAAACTGTTTTTT. It is translated as CASRPQEGASPGDNEKLFF.

The chain carries TRBV4-3 and TRBJ2-3; 9 bases agree with TRBD2. Trimming at V came to 0 bases and at J to 4 bases, leaving 5 bases not matched to a gene. Germline V gene data show CDR1 as LGHNA and CDR2 as YSLEER. The CDR3 runs to 16 residues. The CDR3 DNA reads TGCGCCAGCAGCCAAGAATTGACTAGCGGCGCAGATACGCAGTATTTT. Protein product: CASSQELTSGADTQYF.

The chain combines TRBV11-2 with TRBJ1-5; a possible D gene is TRBD1 (6 bases). V was pared by 5 bases and J by 0 bases, with 11 bases between. Germline CDR1 reads SGHAT; CDR2 reads FQNNGV. CDR3 length: 15 amino acids. The CDR3 protein is CASSPQGLSNQPQHF. CDR3 in DNA: TGTGCCAGCAGCCCACAGGGTCTTAGCAATCAGCCCCAGCATTTT.

This clone was counted a few times. The genes are TRBV6-1 and TRBJ1-1; maybe TRBD1 (5 bases). The ends were cut back, 8 bases at V and 1 base at J, with 11 bases in the middle. Germline V gene data show CDR1 as MNHNS and CDR2 as SASEGT. CDR3 length: 13 amino acids. CDR3 sequence reads: CASSWGQNTEAFF. DNA of the CDR3: TGTGCCAGCTCGTGGGGCCAGAACACTGAAGCTTTCTTT.

This clone was seen more than once but under ten times. This chain joins TRBV21-1 and TRBJ2-3; the table gives TRBD1 as D, unverified against the DNA. TRBV21-1 is an annotated pseudogene. This CDR3 is 16 amino acids long. CDR3 bases: TGTGCCAGCAGCAAAGATCCACACCGTAGCACAGATACGCAGTATTTT. Its protein is CASSKDPHRSTDTQYF.

This clone was detected a few times. This chain connects TRBV11-3 to TRBJ2-3; 7 nucleotides agree with TRBD2. Germline assignment: CDR1 SGHNT and CDR2 YENEEA. Trimming at V came to 1 base and at J to 3 bases, leaving 1 base not matched to a gene. CDR3 size: 14 residues. CDR3 region: CASSLGGGTDTQYF. CDR3 bases: TGTGCCAGCAGCTTAGGCGGGGGAACAGATACGCAGTATTTT.

This clone has just a few counts. The chain recombines TRBV14 with TRBJ1-2; D unresolved. The length of the CDR3 is 15 residues. Germline V lookup: CDR1 SGHDN, CDR2 FVKESK. V was cut by 0 bases and J by 4 bases, with 12 bases left in between. CDR3 sequence reads: CASSQDAAIGYGYTF. CDR3 nucleotides: TGTGCCAGCAGCCAAGACGCGGCTATCGGCTATGGCTACACCTTC. Full variable domain (outside the CDR3, taken from reference TRBV14 and TRBJ1-2): EAGVTQFPSHSVIEKGQTVTLRCDPISGHDNLYWYRRVMGKEIKFLLHFVKESKQDESGMPNNRFLAERTGGTYSTLKVQPAELEDSGVYFCASSQDAAIGYGYTFGSGTRLTVV.